This TCR beta chain was sequenced for a study of cytomegalovirus exposure and HLA in healthy donors. Study-wide findings and caveats: There were around 160 TCR beta chains listed as cytomegalovirus-associated.

A remark on this clone: Its antigen is not identified.

The PCR contained 60 Vbeta and 13 Jbeta primers. Measured with immunoSEQ multiplex PCR; TCRdb has only the in-frame clones, and not every one. The sample has a few hundred thousand clones; about 83% are singletons. Sample: PBMCs. The sequence derives from a man between 40 and 49 years old in good health and CMV-seronegative.

CDR3 DNA sequence: TGTGCCAGCAGTTACTCGATAACACTAGATGAGCAGTTCTTC. Translated, it gives CASSYSITLDEQFF. The chain has TRBV6-5 and TRBJ2-1, with D possibly being TRBD2 (5 bases). The germline V and J ends were trimmed by 0 bases and 8 bases, with 11 bases remaining between them. The germline CDR1 and CDR2 sequences are MNHEY and SVGAGI. The CDR3 is 14 amino acids.